Sequencing of this T cell receptor (beta chain) was carried out in a study of shared clonotypes between healthy human individuals. Trimming stripped 6 bases from V and 0 bases from J, with 5 bases between. CDR3 size: 13 residues. Germline V gene sequence: CDR1 LNHDA, CDR2 SQIVND (reference sequence). All donors were Caucasian adults living in Nashville, Tennessee. Only in-frame clones appear in the TCRdb table, and some are missing; sequencing was by immunoSEQ multiplex PCR. The sample records about 380,000 clones, 96% being singletons. The sequenced material came from memory CD8+ T cells sorted from blood. The subset: CD45RO+ cells pooled with CCR7-negative TemRA cells. The receptor's source is a man aged 30 to 45 in good health. J is TRBJ1-4 and V is TRBV19; D remains unclear. The CDR3: CASRGTTNEKLFF. The CDR3 coding sequence is TGTGCCAGTAGAGGCACAACTAATGAAAAACTGTTTTTT.